This T cell receptor beta chain came from a study of shared clonotypes between healthy human individuals. Findings and caveats of the study: An effect of sequencing depth on clonotype sharing among donors was expected. Large depth notwithstanding, sorted-subset sequencing proved incomplete by rarefaction. Collection of samples was limited to blood; tissue repertoires likely differ.

Clones were read by immunoSEQ multiplex PCR, and TCRdb kept only the in-frame ones, dropping some. Of over a million clones in the sample, roughly 95% were seen once. Of note for this clone: What it binds is unknown.

Trimming removed 5 bases from V and 9 bases from J, with 11 bases in between. Per the germline V gene, CDR1 is SGDLS and CDR2 is YYNGEE. The CDR3 contains 12 residues. The gene calls are TRBV9 and TRBJ2-2, with D hard to call. The TCR originated in a young man in good health. The sequenced material came from naive CD4+ T cells sorted from blood. Sample subset: CD45RA+ positively selected. The CDR3 spells CASSITARELFF. The CDR3 coding sequence is TGTGCCAGCAGTATAACAGCCCGGGAGCTGTTTTTT. The full variable domain, with the rest looked up from reference TRBV9 and TRBJ2-2, is DSGVTQTPKHLITATGQRVTLRCSPRSGDLSVYWYQQSLDQGLQFLIQYYNGEERAKGNILERFSAQQFPDLHSELNLSSLELGDSALYFCASSITARELFFGEGSRLTVL.